The 26 T cell receptor beta chains below were found in one sample sequenced in a study of blood T cell repertoires in COVID-19. Using immunoSEQ multiplex PCR, the repertoire was profiled, and TCRdb retains in-frame clones only, with some absent. The sample has about 150,000 clones, around 85% seen once. Sequences were obtained from peripheral blood. The receptors come from a man aged 60 to 69 with COVID-19, enrolled during active disease.

CDR3 coding DNA: TGCGCCAGCAGCTTGGAATATGGAGGGGACGGCGAGCAGTACTTC. Translating it yields CASSLEYGGDGEQYF. The chain uses TRBV5-1 and TRBJ2-7; possible D gene TRBD2, 6 bases. With 0 bases removed from V and 6 bases from J, the gap between germline ends came to 16 bases. This CDR3 is built from 15 residues. Germline V gene sequence: CDR1 SGHRS, CDR2 YFSETQ.

The V call is TRBV3-1 (or the pseudogene TRBV3-2), the J call TRBJ2-1; 15 bases map to TRBD2. The V gene end was trimmed by 2 bases and the J gene end by 3 bases; junction bases not matched to a gene: 11. This CDR3 is 20 amino acids long. The V gene's germline CDR1 is LGHDT and CDR2 YNNKEL (reference sequence). The CDR3 nucleotides are TGTGCCAGCAGCCAAAGGCGTTCGGGACTAGCGGGGGGACTCTACAATGAGCAGTTCTTC. Translating gives CASSQRRSGLAGGLYNEQFF.

This chain links TRBV3-1 (or the pseudogene TRBV3-2) with TRBJ1-1; no definite D call. The V and J ends lost 2 bases and 1 base respectively, with 5 bases between them. The germline gives CDR1 LGHDT, CDR2 YNNKEL (reference sequence). CDR3 length equals 13 residues. The CDR3 is CASSQLKNTEAFF. The CDR3 coding sequence is TGTGCCAGCAGCCAACTTAAGAACACTGAAGCTTTCTTT.

The chain carries TRBV5-5 and TRBJ2-4; possible D gene TRBD1, 5 bases. The CDR3 sequence is 16 residues long. Germline V gene lookup returns CDR1 SGHKS and CDR2 YYEKEE (reference sequence). V dropped 6 bases and J dropped 3 bases, with 19 bases sitting between them. CDR3 amino acids: CASIDQGMLGKNIQYF. CDR3 nucleotide sequence: TGTGCCAGCATCGACCAGGGAATGTTGGGCAAAAACATTCAGTACTTC.

This clone was seen a few times. The chain links TRBV7-8 to TRBJ2-6; 9 bases align to TRBD1. Germline V gives CDR1 SGHVS, CDR2 FQNEAQ. The ends lost 1 base at V and 0 bases at J; junction bases unmatched: 13. This CDR3 is 21 amino acids long. CDR3 in amino acids: CASSLGGEAGQGYSGANVLTF. CDR3 DNA sequence: TGTGCCAGCAGCTTAGGGGGGGAGGCGGGACAGGGATACTCTGGGGCCAACGTCCTGACTTTC.

This clone was seen more than once but under ten times. The chain employs TRBV7-2 and TRBJ2-7; no clear D. Germline V gives CDR1 SGHTA, CDR2 FQGNSA. This CDR3 is built from 14 residues. The V end lost 2 bases, the J end lost 3 bases, and 11 bases lay between the germline ends. CDR3 region: CASSLTGANYEQYF. Here the CDR3 DNA reads TGTGCCAGCAGCTTAACCGGAGCCAACTACGAGCAGTACTTC. The whole variable domain, filled in from reference TRBV7-2 and TRBJ2-7, reads GAGVSQSPSNKVTEKGKDVELRCDPISGHTALYWYRQSLGQGLEFLIYFQGNSAPDKSGLPSDRFSAERTGGSVSTLTIQRTQQEDSAVYLCASSLTGANYEQYFGPGTRLTVT.

This clone was seen once. This rearrangement joins TRBV12-3 or TRBV12-4 to TRBJ2-7; weak D call: TRBD2 (6 bases). Trimming took off 7 bases at V and 3 bases at J, with 7 bases between the two ends. This CDR3 has 11 residues. The CDR3, as DNA: TGTGCCAGCATGGAGGGCTACGAGCAGTACTTC. It encodes CASMEGYEQYF.

This rearrangement joins TRBV9 to TRBJ2-2, with 7 bases matching TRBD1. Germline V gene lookup returns CDR1 SGDLS and CDR2 YYNGEE. J gave up 1 base and V 4 bases, and 10 bases lay outside the gene matches. CDR3 size: 17 residues. Here the CDR3 DNA reads TGTGCCAGCAGCCCGTGGACAGGAGGCGTGAACACCGGGGAGCTGTTTTTT. Residues: CASSPWTGGVNTGELFF.

V is TRBV7-3 and J is TRBJ1-3; 8 nucleotides agree with TRBD1. V lost 2 bases to trimming and J lost 8 bases; unmatched junction nucleotides: 8. CDR1 SGHTA and CDR2 FQGTGA come from the germline V gene. The CDR3 is 15 residues long. This chain's CDR3 is CASSLGAGGRDTIYF. In nucleotides, the CDR3 is TGTGCCAGCAGCTTAGGGGCAGGGGGCAGGGACACCATATATTTT.

This clone was counted a single time. V usage is TRBV5-6 and J usage is TRBJ1-2, with D uncertain. The germline gives CDR1 SGHDT, CDR2 YYEEEE. V lost 1 base, J lost 3 bases, and 10 bases lay in between. CDR3 length: 14 residues. CDR3 DNA: TGTGCCAGCAGCTTGCGTGACACCGACTATGGCTACACCTTC. Translation gives CASSLRDTDYGYTF.

The chain is built from TRBV5-1 and TRBJ1-1; TRBD1 matches 10 bases. The CDR3 totals 13 residues. Germline V gene sequence: CDR1 SGHRS, CDR2 YFSETQ. V trimming: 7 bases; J trimming: 2 bases; junction bases outside the gene matches: 2. For the CDR3, the DNA is TGCGCCAGCCGACAGGGGGCTAACACTGAAGCTTTCTTT. This sequence encodes CASRQGANTEAFF. The variable domain in full, with the rest retrieved from reference TRBV5-1 and TRBJ1-1, is KAGVTQTPRYLIKTRGQQVTLSCSPISGHRSVSWYQQTPGQGLQFLFEYFSETQRNKGNFPGRFSGRQFSNSRSEMNVSTLELGDSALYLCASRQGANTEAFFGQGTRLTVV.

The V call is TRBV7-8, the J call TRBJ2-7; 10 nucleotides agree with TRBD2. V was pared by 5 bases and J by 9 bases, with 13 bases of the junction left unmatched. CDR3 length equals 15 residues. Germline V gives CDR1 SGHVS, CDR2 FQNEAQ. CDR3: CASSVTGLASSGQYF. The CDR3 nucleotides read TGTGCCAGCAGCGTTACGGGACTAGCGTCGTCCGGGCAGTACTTC.

This clone came up a few times. The V call is TRBV12-3 or TRBV12-4, the J call TRBJ1-6; TRBD1 might be the D (5 bases). The length of the CDR3 is 13 residues. Trimming cost V 8 bases and J 5 bases, with 10 bases left between them. CDR3 DNA sequence: TGTGCCAGCCACGACAGTAATAATTCACCCCTCCACTTT. Translated: CASHDSNNSPLHF.

Worth noting for this clone: Other DNA sequences within the sample encode an identical CDR3. The V call is TRBV19, the J call TRBJ1-4, with D possibly TRBD1 on 6 matching bases. CDR1 LNHDA and CDR2 SQIVND come from the germline V gene (reference sequence). V was trimmed by 6 bases and J by 8 bases, leaving 13 bases between them. The CDR3 has 13 amino acids. CDR3 loop: CASSTVGGEKLFF. The CDR3 DNA follows: TGTGCCAGTAGCACCGTAGGGGGAGAAAAACTGTTTTTT.

This clone was seen just once. V gene TRBV19 combines with J gene TRBJ1-4; D is possibly TRBD1 (6 bases). Germline V lookup: CDR1 LNHDA, CDR2 SQIVND (reference sequence). V was cut by 5 bases and J by 3 bases, with 19 bases left in between. The CDR3 runs 17 residues. DNA for the CDR3: TGTGCCAGTAGTCCCTCCTCCCAGGGGCGGTCTAATGAAAAACTGTTTTTT. It yields the protein CASSPSSQGRSNEKLFF.

This clone was observed a few times. Other DNA variants within this sample encode the same CDR3. The gene calls are TRBV12-3 or TRBV12-4 and TRBJ2-5; D is undetermined. Trimming cost V 2 bases and J 4 bases, with 2 bases left between them. This CDR3 has 11 residues. In DNA, the CDR3 is TGTGCCAGCAGTTTACGAGAGACCCAGTACTTC. Translation gives CASSLRETQYF.

The chain links TRBV27 to TRBJ1-3; D gene ambiguous. Trimming removed 8 bases from V and 0 bases from J, with 11 bases in between. The CDR3 loop spans 14 amino acids. From germline, CDR1 is MNHEY and CDR2 SMNVEV (reference sequence). The CDR3 region is CASYSLTSGNTIYF. As DNA, the CDR3 is TGTGCCAGCTACAGCTTAACCTCTGGAAACACCATATATTTT.

The V call is TRBV6-6, the J call TRBJ2-6, with TRBD1 as a possible D gene (5 bases). The germline gives CDR1 MNHNY, CDR2 SVGAGI (reference sequence). The CDR3 runs 15 residues. Trimming removed 4 bases from V and 0 bases from J, with 7 bases in between. The DNA of the CDR3 is TGTGCCAGCAGTTTCGACAGCTCTGGGGCCAACGTCCTGACTTTC. This gives the protein CASSFDSSGANVLTF.

The rearrangement uses TRBV12-3 or TRBV12-4 and TRBJ1-1, with a weak D call TRBD1 (5 bases). Trimming left V 6 bases short and J 2 bases short, with 10 bases between. The CDR3 sequence is 13 residues long. The DNA for the CDR3 is TGTGCCAGCAGGATCACAGGAAACACTGAAGCTTTCTTT. As protein: CASRITGNTEAFF.

V is TRBV6-5 and J is TRBJ1-2; no reliable D call. Germline values: CDR1 MNHEY, CDR2 SVGAGI. The V end was cut by 2 bases, the J end by 1 base, with 5 bases between. The CDR3 covers 13 residues. The CDR3 is CASSYGRNYGYTF. The CDR3 nucleotides are TGTGCCAGCAGTTACGGCCGTAACTATGGCTACACCTTC.

In its sample, this clone was seen once. V gene TRBV7-9 combines with J gene TRBJ1-5, with a tentative D call TRBD1 (5 bases). Germline loops: CDR1 SEHNR, CDR2 FQNEAQ (reference sequence). Trimming took off 4 bases at V and 5 bases at J, with 6 bases between the two ends. The CDR3 has 12 residues. In DNA, the CDR3 is TGTGCCAGCAGCTCACAGGATCAGCCCCAGCATTTT. Its translation: CASSSQDQPQHF.

The rearrangement links TRBV19 to TRBJ1-1; perhaps TRBD1 as D (5 bases). CDR3 length: 13 amino acids. Germline V CDR1 and CDR2: LNHDA, SQIVND (reference sequence). V lost 6 bases to trimming and J lost 5 bases, with 13 bases between them. Here the CDR3 reads CASRTIGATEAFF. The CDR3 DNA sequence: TGTGCCAGTAGGACCATAGGGGCTACTGAAGCTTTCTTT.

The CDR3 nucleotides are TGTGCCAGCAGCTTAGCGGCCGACTCTGGGGCCAACGTCCTGACTTTC. It is translated as CASSLAADSGANVLTF. The chain has TRBV7-6 and TRBJ2-6; D is uncertain. The CDR3 loop spans 16 amino acids. The germline V gene encodes CDR1 SGHVS and CDR2 FNYEAQ. V was shortened by 0 bases and J by 0 bases, with 6 bases between the two germline ends.

CDR3 nucleotide sequence: TGTGCCAGCAGCCAAGAATTTGCACAGGGGGCATGGCAAGAGACCCAGTACTTC. As protein: CASSQEFAQGAWQETQYF. The gene calls are TRBV14 and TRBJ2-5, with 9 bases identical to TRBD1. Germline lookup yields CDR1 SGHDN and CDR2 FVKESK. This CDR3 has 18 residues. Trimming at V came to 0 bases and at J to 2 bases, leaving 10 bases not matched to a gene.

This chain connects TRBV6-5 to TRBJ1-1; no reliable D call. CDR1 and CDR2 (germline): MNHEY, SVGAGI. The CDR3 loop spans 15 amino acids. V lost 4 bases and J lost 0, with 12 bases in between. CDR3 in DNA: TGTGCCAGCAGTTCCCAGCGCTACCTGAACACTGAAGCTTTCTTT. As protein: CASSSQRYLNTEAFF.

V usage is TRBV18 and J usage is TRBJ1-5; D is possibly TRBD1 (5 bases). The V gene's germline CDR1 is KGHSH and CDR2 LQKENI. The V end lost 3 bases, the J end lost 3 bases, and 12 bases lay between the germline ends. The CDR3 length is 15 residues. CDR3 in amino acids: CASSPSRDYNQPQHF. CDR3 nucleotides: TGTGCCAGCTCACCGTCCAGGGACTACAATCAGCCCCAGCATTTT.